What follows are 32 T cell receptor beta chains derived from one specimen sequenced in a study of T-cell memory formation after mild COVID-19. Each CDR3 protein is one row after TCRdb ran MiXCR on the 5' RACE reads. The table has approximately 210,000 distinct CDR3 sequences, approximately 30% seen once. Sequencing input: PBMCs or a T cell subset sorted from them (not recorded which). The receptors come from an adult woman who had mild COVID-19 (a few samples of this study predate the infection). Cell type and time point are not known.

The chain is built from TRBV30 and TRBJ2-5; D ambiguous. CDR1 and CDR2 from the germline V gene are GTSNPN and SVGIG (reference sequence). V was cut by 0 bases and J by 1 base, with 12 bases left in between. This CDR3 is 15 amino acids long. The chain's CDR3 is CAWSVGGPGQETQYF. In DNA form, the CDR3 reads TGTGCCTGGAGTGTTGGTGGGCCCGGCCAAGAGACCCAGTACTTC.

CDR3 in DNA: TGTGCCAGCAGTTACAGCGGGAGGGCCTCCTACGAGCAGTACTTC. Its translation is CASSYSGRASYEQYF. The V and J genes are TRBV6-5 and TRBJ2-7; 10 bases line up with TRBD2. Germline CDR1 reads MNHEY; CDR2 reads SVGAGI. The CDR3 covers 15 residues. Unmatched junction bases numbered 1, after V lost 2 bases and J lost 0 bases.

V usage is TRBV9 and J usage is TRBJ2-7; 7 nucleotides match TRBD2. The CDR3 covers 14 residues. The V gene end was trimmed by 5 bases and the J gene end by 3 bases; junction bases not matched to a gene: 8. Germline CDR1 and CDR2: SGDLS and YYNGEE. This chain's CDR3 is CASSPKREYYEQYF. DNA of the CDR3: TGTGCCAGCAGTCCGAAGCGGGAATACTACGAGCAGTACTTC.

This clonotype was observed a few times. The V gene is TRBV29-1, the J gene TRBJ2-1; 9 bases map to TRBD2. Germline V gives CDR1 SQVTM, CDR2 ANQGSEA. Unmatched junction bases numbered 10, after V lost 4 bases and J lost 0 bases. The CDR3 has 17 residues. CDR3 nucleotides: TGCAGCGTTGGGGGAGGGGTTAGCGGGGGCTCCTACAATGAGCAGTTCTTC. It specifies CSVGGGVSGGSYNEQFF.

A few counts support this clonotype. The chain is built from TRBV7-2 and TRBJ2-2; 8 bases line up with TRBD2. The CDR3 has 16 amino acids. Trimming removed 0 bases from V and 2 bases from J; junction bases left unmatched: 2. The germline gives CDR1 SGHTA, CDR2 FQGNSA. CDR3 in amino acids: CASSLASGGNTGELFF. CDR3 DNA sequence: TGTGCCAGCAGCTTAGCGAGCGGGGGAAACACCGGGGAGCTGTTTTTT.

V usage is TRBV5-1 and J usage is TRBJ1-2; the match to TRBD1 covers 9 bases. CDR3 length: 14 residues. Germline CDR1 is SGHRS and CDR2 is YFSETQ. The ends lost 4 bases at V and 6 bases at J; junction bases unmatched: 7. CDR3 loop: CASSDGTGLDGYTF. DNA of the CDR3: TGCGCCAGCAGCGACGGGACAGGGTTGGATGGCTACACCTTC.

This chain uses TRBV30 with TRBJ2-2, with 13 positions matching TRBD2. This CDR3 has 18 residues. Trimming took 0 bases from V and 7 from J; bases not matched to a gene: 11. The germline V gene has CDR1 GTSNPN and CDR2 SVGIG (reference sequence). CDR3 nucleotides: TGTGCCTGGAGTGTACTCCGGACTAGCGGGAGTAACGTCGGGGAGCTGTTTTTT. Residues: CAWSVLRTSGSNVGELFF. The variable domain in full, with the rest retrieved from reference TRBV30 and TRBJ2-2, is SQTIHQWPATLVQPVGSPLSLECTVEGTSNPNLYWYRQAAGRGLQLLFYSVGIGQISSEVPQNLSASRPQDRQFILSSKKLLLSDSGFYLCAWSVLRTSGSNVGELFFGEGSRLTVL.

At least ten counts were recorded for this clonotype. The genes are TRBV7-9 and TRBJ2-1; TRBD1 agrees at 8 bases. Trimming took 4 bases from V and 3 from J; bases not matched to a gene: 5. Per germline, CDR1 SEHNR and CDR2 FQNEAQ (reference sequence). This CDR3 region has 15 residues. This CDR3 is CASSSRTGFYNEQFF. CDR3 sequence (DNA): TGTGCCAGCAGCTCAAGGACAGGGTTCTACAATGAGCAGTTCTTC.

The chain has TRBV5-6 and TRBJ2-7; 10 positions agree with TRBD2. Germline CDR1 reads SGHDT; CDR2 reads YYEEEE. The CDR3 loop spans 15 amino acids. With 4 bases clipped from V and 0 bases from J, the junction kept 4 bases outside the gene matches. CDR3: CASSPTSGFSYEQYF. CDR3 DNA: TGTGCCAGCAGCCCGACTAGCGGGTTCTCCTACGAGCAGTACTTC. Looking up the rest from reference TRBV5-6 and TRBJ2-7 gives the full variable domain: DAGVTQSPTHLIKTRGQQVTLRCSPKSGHDTVSWYQQALGQGPQFIFQYYEEEERQRGNFPDRFSGHQFPNYSSELNVNALLLGDSALYLCASSPTSGFSYEQYFGPGTRLTVT.

This clonotype came up a few times. This rearrangement joins TRBV7-8 to TRBJ1-1; D gene unclear. Trimming stripped 0 bases from V and 1 base from J, with 9 bases between. Per germline, CDR1 SGHVS and CDR2 FQNEAQ. The CDR3 runs to 15 residues. The CDR3 loop is CASSLARVGNTEAFF. CDR3 nucleotides: TGTGCCAGCAGCTTAGCGCGGGTGGGGAACACTGAAGCTTTCTTT.

This clonotype was detected many times. The V gene is TRBV28, the J gene TRBJ2-1, with D perhaps TRBD1 or TRBD2 (5 bases each). The CDR3 covers 15 residues. V lost 7 bases and J lost 6, with 19 bases in between. Germline assignment: CDR1 MDHEN and CDR2 SYDVKM. The CDR3: CASNGKPQRGNEQFF. The CDR3 DNA is TGTGCCAGCAACGGGAAACCCCAAAGGGGCAATGAGCAGTTCTTC.

The table lists this clonotype with a count of one. CDR3 coding DNA: TGTGCCTGGAGTGTAAAAAGCCAAATACTTCAGTACTTC. Its protein product is CAWSVKSQILQYF. The rearrangement joins TRBV30 to TRBJ2-4; no definite D call. The CDR3 has 13 amino acids. V lost 0 bases and J lost 11, with 14 bases in between. Per germline, CDR1 GTSNPN and CDR2 SVGIG (reference sequence).

This clonotype was counted between two and nine times. The rearrangement uses TRBV12-3 or TRBV12-4 and TRBJ2-1; a possible D gene is TRBD2 (5 bases). This CDR3 has 19 residues. The germline V and J ends were trimmed by 2 bases and 1 base, with 21 bases remaining between them. The CDR3 sequence: CASSLMDWKSQGSYNEQFF. Here the CDR3 DNA reads TGTGCCAGCAGTTTAATGGACTGGAAGAGCCAAGGGTCCTACAATGAGCAGTTCTTC.

The chain employs TRBV5-1 and TRBJ2-1; tentatively, D is TRBD1 (6 bases). The length of the CDR3 is 15 residues. The V end was cut by 3 bases, the J end by 8 bases, with 18 bases between. Germline V gene data show CDR1 as SGHRS and CDR2 as YFSETQ. DNA for the CDR3: TGCGCCAGCAGCTCCCGGTCCGGGACAATCGATGAGCAGTTCTTC. It encodes CASSSRSGTIDEQFF.

V gene TRBV24-1 combines with J gene TRBJ2-3; D is perhaps TRBD1 (6 bases). V was shortened by 7 bases and J by 3 bases, with 16 bases between the two germline ends. Germline values: CDR1 KGHDR, CDR2 SFDVKD. This CDR3 has 15 residues. The CDR3: CATRLYREETDTQYF. The CDR3 bases are TGTGCCACCAGGCTCTACAGGGAAGAGACAGATACGCAGTATTTT.

The chain recombines TRBV7-8 with TRBJ2-4; 7 positions agree with TRBD1. This CDR3 is built from 16 residues. Germline-derived CDR1 and CDR2 are SGHVS and FQNEAQ. Trimming cost V 5 bases and J 1 base; bases outside gene matches: 8. The DNA of the CDR3 is TGTGCCAGCAGCGGCCCGGACAGGCTCGCCAAAAACATTCAGTACTTC. Translating it yields CASSGPDRLAKNIQYF.

In this sample, this clonotype turned up a few times. This chain joins TRBV7-8 and TRBJ2-6; 7 bases are a match to TRBD1. The CDR3 covers 15 residues. CDR1 is SGHVS, CDR2 FQNEAQ, per germline. With 4 bases clipped from V and 2 bases from J, the junction kept 2 bases outside the gene matches. CDR3 sequence: CASSSDRAGANVLTF. CDR3 coding DNA: TGTGCCAGCAGCTCCGACAGGGCTGGGGCCAACGTCCTGACTTTC.

This clonotype appeared a few times. The V and J genes are TRBV5-1 and TRBJ1-5, with TRBD1 identical over 9 bases. J lost 2 bases, V lost 2 bases, and 5 bases had no gene match. CDR3 size: 16 residues. Germline assignment: CDR1 SGHRS and CDR2 YFSETQ. In nucleotides, the CDR3 is TGCGCCAGCAGCTTAACAGGGGGCAAGGGCAATCAGCCCCAGCATTTT. This encodes CASSLTGGKGNQPQHF.

In nucleotides, the CDR3 is TGTGCCAGCAGTTCCCGGGGGGAGCGGGACCCGCACGAGCAGTACTTC. Translating it yields CASSSRGERDPHEQYF. J is TRBJ2-7 and V is TRBV12-3 or TRBV12-4; 7 bases agree with TRBD2. Germline trimming cut 4 bases from V and 5 bases from J; bases unmatched to any gene: 14. CDR3 size: 16 residues.

The rearrangement joins TRBV5-6 to TRBJ2-7, with a tentative D call TRBD1 (5 bases). The CDR3 runs 13 residues. Germline CDR1 and CDR2: SGHDT and YYEEEE. V lost 4 bases and J 4 bases, leaving 12 bases between the germline ends. This chain's CDR3 is CASSPLQGYEQYF. CDR3 coding DNA: TGTGCCAGCAGCCCGCTGCAGGGTTACGAGCAGTACTTC. The full variable domain, its missing parts supplied by reference TRBV5-6 and TRBJ2-7, is DAGVTQSPTHLIKTRGQQVTLRCSPKSGHDTVSWYQQALGQGPQFIFQYYEEEERQRGNFPDRFSGHQFPNYSSELNVNALLLGDSALYLCASSPLQGYEQYFGPGTRLTVT.

This clonotype has just a few counts. V and J are TRBV29-1 and TRBJ2-7; TRBD1 agrees at 10 bases. J gave up 5 bases and V 3 bases, and 4 bases lay outside the gene matches. Germline V gives CDR1 SQVTM, CDR2 ANQGSEA. The CDR3 is 13 residues long. CDR3 in amino acids: CSVEDRGWNEQYF. The CDR3 nucleotides read TGCAGCGTTGAGGACAGGGGGTGGAACGAGCAGTACTTC.

This clonotype qualifies as medium-sized. The chain employs TRBV27 and TRBJ1-1; the D gene is possibly TRBD1 (5 bases). Germline CDR1 and CDR2: MNHEY and SMNVEV (reference sequence). V lost 5 bases to trimming and J lost 5 bases, with 18 bases between them. The CDR3 is made up of 15 amino acids. Here the CDR3 reads CASSLIMGGGTEAFF. As DNA, the CDR3 is TGTGCCAGCAGTCTCATCATGGGGGGTGGGACTGAAGCTTTCTTT.

This clonotype was seen a few times. V usage is TRBV24-1 and J usage is TRBJ2-7, with 10 positions matching TRBD1. V lost 6 bases and J lost 4; bases outside the gene matches: 5. The CDR3 covers 14 residues. Germline assignment: CDR1 KGHDR and CDR2 SFDVKD. The CDR3 DNA follows: TGTGCCACCAGTCGAGGGGACAGGGGATACGAGCAGTACTTC. Amino acids: CATSRGDRGYEQYF.

This chain links TRBV4-2 with TRBJ2-7, with a tentative D call TRBD2 (6 bases). Per the germline V gene, CDR1 is LGHNA and CDR2 is YNFKEQ. V shed 2 bases and J shed 0 bases, with 11 bases lying between them. The length of the CDR3 is 15 residues. The CDR3 region is CASSQNRGTSYEQYF. In DNA form, the CDR3 reads TGTGCCAGCAGCCAAAACCGGGGGACCTCCTACGAGCAGTACTTC.

The V call is TRBV20-1, the J call TRBJ2-3; 7 nucleotides line up with TRBD2. Germline trimming cut 5 bases from V and 9 bases from J; bases unmatched to any gene: 5. CDR1 is DFQATT and CDR2 is SNEGSKA in the germline V gene (reference sequence). The CDR3 is 11 residues long. The CDR3 spells CSAPREGTQYF. The CDR3 bases are TGCAGTGCTCCAAGGGAGGGGACGCAGTATTTT.

In its sample, this clonotype was seen many times. The chain couples TRBV7-2 to TRBJ1-1; a weak D match, TRBD1 (6 bases). Trimming removed 5 bases at V and 0 bases at J, with 10 bases between. The germline gives CDR1 SGHTA, CDR2 FQGNSA. This CDR3 is 14 amino acids long. CDR3 nucleotides: TGTGCCAGCAGCCAGGACAGCTTGAACACTGAAGCTTTCTTT. Residues: CASSQDSLNTEAFF.

This clonotype was observed a handful of times. This rearrangement joins TRBV12-3 or TRBV12-4 to TRBJ1-5; 7 bases agree with TRBD1. This CDR3 spans 17 amino acids. V dropped 2 bases and J dropped 4; count of bases not matched to a gene: 11. The CDR3 reads CASSLRVWAGGNQPQHF. In DNA, the CDR3 is TGTGCCAGCAGTTTAAGAGTTTGGGCAGGGGGGAATCAGCCCCAGCATTTT.

The chain links TRBV15 to TRBJ2-1; D unclear. CDR1 is LNHNV, CDR2 YYDKDF, per germline (reference sequence). Trimming took off 4 bases at V and 3 bases at J, with 4 bases between the two ends. The CDR3 consists of 12 residues. CDR3 protein: CATSTLYNEQFF. CDR3 DNA sequence: TGTGCCACCAGCACACTCTACAATGAGCAGTTCTTC.

This clonotype was observed a few times. The gene calls are TRBV7-3 and TRBJ1-1, with D unresolved. From germline, CDR1 is SGHTA and CDR2 FQGTGA. This CDR3 is 13 amino acids long. V was trimmed by 6 bases and J by 0 bases, leaving 8 bases between them. CDR3 sequence (DNA): TGTGCCAGCAGACTACAGCTGAACACTGAAGCTTTCTTT. This codes for CASRLQLNTEAFF.

The chain joins TRBV20-1 to TRBJ1-3; a possible D gene is TRBD1 (5 bases). CDR1 DFQATT and CDR2 SNEGSKA come from the germline V gene (reference sequence). Trimming pared 3 bases from V and 0 bases from J, leaving 9 bases between. The CDR3 is 14 amino acids. The DNA of the CDR3 is TGCAGTGCTAGCGGGGGTGTCTCTGGAAACACCATATATTTT. This encodes CSASGGVSGNTIYF.

The J gene is TRBJ1-5, the V gene TRBV29-1; TRBD1 might be the D (6 bases). The CDR3 contains 13 residues. Germline CDR1 is SQVTM and CDR2 is ANQGSEA. V was pared by 3 bases and J by 7 bases, with 13 bases between. The chain's CDR3 is CSVERQGNQPQHF. CDR3 DNA sequence: TGCAGCGTTGAGCGGCAGGGGAACCAGCCCCAGCATTTT. Complete variable domain (other parts from reference TRBV29-1 and TRBJ1-5): SAVISQKPSRDICQRGTSLTIQCQVDSQVTMMFWYRQQPGQSLTLIATANQGSEATYESGFVIDKFPISRPNLTFSTLTVSNMSPEDSSIYLCSVERQGNQPQHFGDGTRLSIL.

In this sample, this clonotype turned up a few times. The chain is built from TRBV3-1 and TRBJ2-1; TRBD2 matches 7 bases. The CDR3 covers 15 residues. V lost 4 bases and J lost 7; bases outside the gene matches: 10. CDR1 and CDR2 from the germline V gene are LGHDT and YNNKEL (reference sequence). This CDR3 reads CASSLPRLAVNEQFF. CDR3 sequence (DNA): TGTGCCAGCAGCCTCCCCCGGCTAGCGGTTAATGAGCAGTTCTTC.